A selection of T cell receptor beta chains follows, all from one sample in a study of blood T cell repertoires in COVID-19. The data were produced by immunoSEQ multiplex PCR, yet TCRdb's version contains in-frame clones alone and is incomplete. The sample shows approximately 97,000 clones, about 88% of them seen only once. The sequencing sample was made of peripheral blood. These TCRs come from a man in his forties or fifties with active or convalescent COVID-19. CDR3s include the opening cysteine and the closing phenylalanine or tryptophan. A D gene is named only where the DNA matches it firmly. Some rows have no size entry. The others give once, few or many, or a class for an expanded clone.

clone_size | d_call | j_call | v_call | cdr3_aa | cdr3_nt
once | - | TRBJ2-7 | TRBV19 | CASAEGMGAHEQYF | TGTGCCAGTGCCGAGGGAATGGGGGCCCACGAGCAGTACTTC
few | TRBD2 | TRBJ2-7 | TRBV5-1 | CASSLARDYSYEQYF | TGCGCCAGCAGCTTGGCCCGGGACTACTCCTACGAGCAGTACTTC
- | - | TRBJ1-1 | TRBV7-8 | CASSLSKGGEAFF | TGTGCCAGCAGCTTATCAAAAGGAGGGGAGGCTTTCTTT
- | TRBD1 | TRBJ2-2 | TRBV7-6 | CASTLRDRNTGELFF | TGTGCCAGTACGCTCCGGGACAGAAACACCGGGGAGCTGTTTTTT
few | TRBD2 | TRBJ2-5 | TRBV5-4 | CASSLLAGGQETQYF | TGTGCCAGCAGCTTACTAGCGGGGGGCCAAGAGACCCAGTACTTC
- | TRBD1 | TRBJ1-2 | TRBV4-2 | CASSQDRDRVYGYTF | TGTGCCAGCAGCCAAGATCGCGACAGGGTCTATGGCTACACCTTC
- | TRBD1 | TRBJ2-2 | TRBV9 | CASSVQGAGTGELFF | TGTGCCAGCAGCGTACAGGGGGCGGGCACCGGGGAGCTGTTTTTT
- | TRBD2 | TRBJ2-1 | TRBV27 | CASSLTSGVGNEQFF | TGTGCCAGCAGTCTAACTAGCGGGGTGGGTAATGAGCAGTTCTTC
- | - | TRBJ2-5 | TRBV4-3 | CASSQNPGAQETQYF | TGCGCCAGCAGCCAAAATCCAGGGGCTCAAGAGACCCAGTACTTC
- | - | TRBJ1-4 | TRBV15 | CATSRERVTNEKLFF | TGTGCCACCAGCAGAGAGAGGGTAACTAATGAAAAACTGTTTTTT
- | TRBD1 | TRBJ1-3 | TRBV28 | CASSSPGQGVGSGNTIYF | TGTGCCAGCAGTTCGCCGGGACAGGGAGTTGGCTCTGGAAACACCATATATTTT
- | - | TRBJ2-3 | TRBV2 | CASSEGLLTDTQYF | TGTGCCAGCAGTGAGGGACTCCTCACAGATACGCAGTATTTT
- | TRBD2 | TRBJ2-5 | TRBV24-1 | CATSGLAGGPETQYF | TGTGCCACCAGTGGACTAGCGGGGGGGCCGGAGACCCAGTACTTC
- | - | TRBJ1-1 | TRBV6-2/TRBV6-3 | CASSYSGGAEAFF | TGTGCCAGCAGTTACTCGGGAGGGGCTGAAGCTTTCTTT
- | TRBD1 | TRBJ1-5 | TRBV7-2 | CASSFRGRGQPQHF | TGTGCCAGCAGCTTCAGGGGGCGCGGTCAGCCCCAGCATTTT
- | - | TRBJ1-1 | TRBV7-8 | CASSLPQGTEAFF | TGTGCCAGCTCCTTACCCCAGGGAACTGAAGCTTTCTTT
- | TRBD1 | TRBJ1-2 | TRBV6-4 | CASSDSTGGIGGYTF | TGTGCCAGCAGTGACTCGACAGGGGGTATAGGGGGCTACACCTTC
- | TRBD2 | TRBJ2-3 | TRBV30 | CAWRGLAGGGSLNTDTQYF | TGTGCCTGGAGGGGACTAGCGGGGGGTGGTTCTCTAAACACAGATACGCAGTATTTT
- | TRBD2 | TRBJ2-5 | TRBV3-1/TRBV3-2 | CASRTSGGAEETQYF | TGTGCCAGCAGAACTAGCGGGGGGGCCGAAGAGACCCAGTACTTC
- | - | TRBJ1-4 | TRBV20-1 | CSARQDEKLFF | TGCAGTGCTAGACAGGATGAAAAACTGTTTTTT
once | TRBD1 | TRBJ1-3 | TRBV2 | CASRPGTGGNTIYF | TGTGCCAGCAGGCCCGGGACAGGTGGAAACACCATATATTTT
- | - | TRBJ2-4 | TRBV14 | CASSHRGVAKNIQYF | TGTGCCAGCAGCCACAGGGGCGTAGCCAAAAACATTCAGTACTTC
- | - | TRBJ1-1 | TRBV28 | CASSWGQDNTEAFF | TGTGCCAGCAGTTGGGGACAAGACAACACTGAAGCTTTCTTT
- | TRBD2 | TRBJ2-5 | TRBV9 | CASSVARGLARGETQYF | TGTGCCAGCAGCGTAGCTAGGGGACTAGCGCGGGGAGAGACCCAGTACTTC